The present T cell receptor (beta chain) was sequenced within a study of shared T cell receptors in the human thymus. Only in-frame clones appear in the TCRdb table, and some are missing; sequencing was by immunoSEQ multiplex PCR. The sample yields roughly 660,000 clones, more than 75% seen once. The sample was also linked to a second study, of human thymus T cells. That source notes: Corrective surgery for congenital heart defects was being performed on the healthy Finnish infants who served as donors. Resections from corrective heart surgery provided thymus tissue. A high degree of thymic repertoire overlap among unrelated individuals was reported in related research.

The TCR originated in a boy under two years old with a congenital heart defect. Sequenced material: thymocytes.

The CDR3 coding sequence is TGCGCCAGCAGCCAAGATGAGGGGGTGAAAACAGGGGGTGTCGATGAGCAGTTCTTC. Translated, it gives CASSQDEGVKTGGVDEQFF. The chain links TRBV4-3 to TRBJ2-1; 8 bases are a match to TRBD1. CDR1 LGHNA and CDR2 YSLEER come from the germline V gene. The ends lost 0 bases at V and 8 bases at J; junction bases unmatched: 18. The CDR3 has 19 residues.